The sequence of this T cell receptor beta chain was determined in a study of cytomegalovirus exposure and HLA in healthy donors. Donors showed nominal health when sampled, although they likely had unrecorded immune exposures. General study findings and limits: Rare sequences made up most TCRs, while some public TCRs were found in many donors.

Primers included in the PCR were 60 Vbeta and 13 Jbeta primers. The repertoire was sequenced with immunoSEQ multiplex PCR; TCRdb's copy has only in-frame clones and lacks some. The sample has 150,000 or so clones, about 77% seen once. Points on this clone: Its antigen is unknown.

Sequencing used PBMCs. The receptor comes from a man aged 18 to 35 in good health and CMV-seropositive.

The CDR3 is CSVETLGAFTDTQYF. In nucleotides, the CDR3 is TGCAGCGTGGAAACCCTGGGGGCCTTCACAGATACGCAGTATTTT. The chain couples TRBV29-1 to TRBJ2-3, with D maybe TRBD1 (6 bases). The CDR3 is made up of 15 amino acids. Trimming took off 6 bases at V and 2 bases at J, with 18 bases between the two ends. CDR1 is SQVTM and CDR2 is ANQGSEA in the germline V gene.